The 28 T cell receptor beta chains in this list originate from one sample, sequenced in a study of response to subunit inactivated influenza vaccine. Using its own MiXCR run on the RT-PCR reads, TCRdb lists one record per CDR3 protein. The sample lists around 160,000 distinct CDR3 sequences; approximately 10% were seen once. Material: non-naive T cells sorted from PBMCs, obtained roughly 48 days after vaccination. These receptors came from a man aged 50-59 years who received an inactivated influenza vaccine.

The rearrangement uses TRBV5-1 and TRBJ2-5, with 8 bases matching TRBD1. Germline assignment: CDR1 SGHRS and CDR2 YFSETQ. The V segment lost 0 bases and the J segment 2 bases; nucleotides outside the gene matches: 6. The CDR3 contains 16 residues. The CDR3 DNA follows: TGCGCCAGCAGCTTGGGGGGGACAGGCCCTCAAGAGACCCAGTACTTC. It encodes CASSLGGTGPQETQYF.

A few counts support this clonotype. The V gene is TRBV20-1, the J gene TRBJ2-5; D is possibly TRBD1 (7 bases). Germline loops: CDR1 DFQATT, CDR2 SNEGSKA (reference sequence). The V and J ends lost 6 bases and 2 bases respectively, with 16 bases between them. This CDR3 spans 14 amino acids. CDR3 DNA sequence: TGCAGTGCGAGGGGGGCGACAGGGCAAGAGACCCAGTACTTC. This gives the protein CSARGATGQETQYF.

The chain uses TRBV2 and TRBJ1-3; D gene ambiguous. V shed 7 bases and J shed 2 bases, with 9 bases lying between them. Per the germline V gene, CDR1 is SNHLY and CDR2 is FYNNEI. The CDR3 consists of 13 residues. The CDR3: CASTPATGNTIYF. CDR3 DNA: TGTGCCAGCACCCCAGCAACTGGAAACACCATATATTTT. The whole variable domain, filled in from reference TRBV2 and TRBJ1-3, reads EPEVTQTPSHQVTQMGQEVILRCVPISNHLYFYWYRQILGQKVEFLVSFYNNEISEKSEIFDDQFSVERPDGSNFTLKIRSTKLEDSAMYFCASTPATGNTIYFGEGSWLTVV.

The V and J genes are TRBV7-3 and TRBJ2-2, with D possibly matching TRBD2 (5 bases). The ends were cut back, 8 bases at V and 4 bases at J, with 14 bases in the middle. CDR3 size: 14 residues. The germline V gene encodes CDR1 SGHTA and CDR2 FQGTGA. The CDR3 DNA reads as TGTGCCAGCCGGAGGACTCCTTCCACCGGGGAGCTGTTTTTT. As protein: CASRRTPSTGELFF.

This chain links TRBV14 with TRBJ2-3, with D possibly TRBD2 on 5 matching bases. The CDR3 contains 16 residues. Per germline, CDR1 SGHDN and CDR2 FVKESK. V was shortened by 0 bases and J by 0 bases, with 10 bases between the two germline ends. The CDR3 spells CASSQDWWTSTDTQYF. CDR3 DNA sequence: TGTGCCAGCAGCCAAGATTGGTGGACTAGCACAGATACGCAGTATTTT. Full variable domain (rest looked up from reference TRBV14 and TRBJ2-3): EAGVTQFPSHSVIEKGQTVTLRCDPISGHDNLYWYRRVMGKEIKFLLHFVKESKQDESGMPNNRFLAERTGGTYSTLKVQPAELEDSGVYFCASSQDWWTSTDTQYFGPGTRLTVL.

The V gene is TRBV6-6, the J gene TRBJ1-1; D ambiguous. Per germline, CDR1 MNHNY and CDR2 SVGAGI (reference sequence). The CDR3 loop spans 13 amino acids. V shed 3 bases and J shed 2 bases, with 7 bases lying between them. Here the CDR3 DNA reads TGTGCCAGCAGTTATGTCCCTAACACTGAAGCTTTCTTT. Its protein is CASSYVPNTEAFF.

The V and J genes are TRBV4-2 and TRBJ2-3, with TRBD2 matching 8 bases. CDR1 is LGHNA and CDR2 is YNFKEQ in the germline V gene. J was trimmed by 0 bases and V by 1 base; bases with no gene match: 9. CDR3 length: 18 amino acids. CDR3 protein: CASSQGRGRGASTDTQYF. The CDR3 coding sequence is TGTGCCAGCAGCCAAGGCCGGGGGCGGGGGGCTAGCACAGATACGCAGTATTTT.

This clonotype was seen ten or more times. The rearrangement links TRBV10-2 to TRBJ2-3, with D perhaps TRBD1 (5 bases). Trimming stripped 1 base from V and 5 bases from J, with 13 bases between. Looked up from germline, CDR1 is WSHSY and CDR2 is SAAADI. The CDR3 is 15 amino acids. The CDR3 DNA reads TGCGCCAGCAGTGAGTTGGGGCTGACGGGAGATACGCAGTATTTT. This translates into CASSELGLTGDTQYF.

This clonotype has just a few counts. The chain links TRBV7-8 to TRBJ2-3, with D uncertain. V dropped 5 bases and J dropped 1 base, with 13 bases sitting between them. The germline CDR1 and CDR2 sequences are SGHVS and FQNEAQ. CDR3 length: 15 residues. CDR3: CASSEAPHGTDTQYF. For the CDR3, the DNA is TGTGCCAGCAGCGAGGCCCCGCACGGCACAGATACGCAGTATTTT.

This clonotype was seen only a few times. The chain couples TRBV25-1 to TRBJ2-1; D might be TRBD2 (5 bases). Germline V CDR1 and CDR2: MGHDK, SYGVNS. V lost 3 bases and J lost 4, with 10 bases in between. CDR3 size: 14 residues. The DNA of the CDR3 is TGTGCCAGCAGTGACGCGGGCCGGTACAATGAGCAGTTCTTC. It is translated as CASSDAGRYNEQFF.

The sample holds a few counts of this clonotype. The chain joins TRBV6-2 or TRBV6-3 to TRBJ2-3, with TRBD2 matching over 12 bases. Per the germline V gene, CDR1 is MNHEY and CDR2 is SVGEGT. The length of the CDR3 is 16 residues. V lost 4 bases to trimming and J lost 0 bases; unmatched junction nucleotides: 2. The DNA of the CDR3 is TGTGCCAGCAGTTTACTAGCGGGGGGAAGCACAGATACGCAGTATTTT. It encodes CASSLLAGGSTDTQYF.

In its sample, this clonotype was seen many times. The chain recombines TRBV5-1 with TRBJ2-1, with 13 positions matching TRBD2. The CDR3 loop spans 16 amino acids. J lost 4 bases, V lost 4 bases, and 5 bases had no gene match. Germline assignment: CDR1 SGHRS and CDR2 YFSETQ. The CDR3, as DNA: TGCGCCAGCAGCCTACAGGGACTAGCGGGATACAATGAGCAGTTCTTC. As protein: CASSLQGLAGYNEQFF.

This clonotype was counted a few times. The V call is TRBV4-2, the J call TRBJ2-7; TRBD1 matches at 7 bases. Trimming cost V 0 bases and J 5 bases; bases outside gene matches: 7. There are 15 residues in the CDR3. Germline lookup yields CDR1 LGHNA and CDR2 YNFKEQ. CDR3 in DNA: TGTGCCAGCAGCCAAGATAATAGGGGGCACGACGAGCAGTACTTC. This gives the protein CASSQDNRGHDEQYF.

The rearrangement uses TRBV12-3 or TRBV12-4 and TRBJ2-3, with no clear D. The CDR3 sequence is 14 residues long. The V and J ends lost 10 bases and 0 bases respectively, with 14 bases between them. CDR3 loop: CATRRGASTDTQYF. Written as DNA, the CDR3 is TGTGCCACCCGGCGTGGTGCTAGCACAGATACGCAGTATTTT.

This clonotype was observed a few times. This chain connects TRBV10-3 to TRBJ2-3; TRBD2 matches at 8 bases. CDR3 length: 17 residues. Unmatched junction bases numbered 7, after V lost 0 bases and J lost 2 bases. Germline CDR1 reads ENHRY; CDR2 reads SYGVKD. Written as DNA, the CDR3 is TGTGCCATCAGTGAGTCGAGGCGGGGGGCCACCACAGATACGCAGTATTTT. This encodes CAISESRRGATTDTQYF.

In the case of this clonotype: Relative to the germline gene, one junction end is altered; a read error may explain this. The V and J genes are TRBV4-2 and TRBJ2-3, with D unresolved. The CDR3 covers 14 residues. CDR1 and CDR2 (germline): LGHNA, YNFKEQ. The DNA for the CDR3 is TGTGCCAGCACCCAAGAGTATGGCACAGATACGCAGTATTTT. Its translation is CASTQEYGTDTQYF.

This clonotype was seen more than once but under ten times. The CDR3 DNA sequence: TGCAGCGCCTCAAAAATAGGGCATGGCTACACCTTC. Translation: CSASKIGHGYTF. The chain employs TRBV29-1 and TRBJ1-2; D unclear. The germline V gene encodes CDR1 SQVTM and CDR2 ANQGSEA. The CDR3 covers 12 residues. V was shortened by 7 bases and J by 6 bases, with 15 bases between the two germline ends.

Ten or more counts support this clonotype. The V and J genes are TRBV4-2 and TRBJ2-3; TRBD2 matches at 9 bases. J gave up 5 bases and V 4 bases, and 10 bases lay outside the gene matches. CDR1 LGHNA and CDR2 YNFKEQ come from the germline V gene. The CDR3 is 16 residues long. As DNA, the CDR3 is TGTGCCAGCAGCCCCCAAGCGGGGGGCCGGGGAGATACGCAGTATTTT. It translates to CASSPQAGGRGDTQYF.

Of note for this clonotype: Relative to the germline gene, one junction end is altered; a read error may explain this. The chain links TRBV10-3 to TRBJ2-7; D ambiguous. Germline assignment: CDR1 ENHRY and CDR2 SYGVKD. CDR3 length: 11 amino acids. The CDR3 reads CAISDRYEQDF. In nucleotides, the CDR3 is TGTGCCATCAGTGACCGCTACGAGCAGGACTTC.

This chain joins TRBV3-1 and TRBJ2-7, with D perhaps TRBD1 (5 bases). Germline CDR1 LGHDT, CDR2 YNNKEL (reference sequence). The CDR3 runs to 14 residues. Trimming removed 3 bases from V and 4 bases from J, with 13 bases in between. The CDR3 nucleotides read TGTGCCAGCAGCCATCGACAGAAGTGGTACGAGCAGTACTTC. This gives the protein CASSHRQKWYEQYF.

In this sample, this clonotype turned up many times. The V and J genes are TRBV10-3 and TRBJ1-1; tentative D call: TRBD1 (6 bases). The CDR3 length is 11 residues. V was clipped by 5 bases and J by 12 bases, with 13 bases between them. CDR1 ENHRY and CDR2 SYGVKD come from the germline V gene. CDR3 coding DNA: TGTGCCATCAGTAACGACAGGCGTCCTTTCTTT. Translation: CAISNDRRPFF.

As for this clonotype: One end of the junction fails to match germline, which may point to a read error. The V gene is TRBV2, the J gene TRBJ1-3; 10 positions match TRBD1. The CDR3 spans 11 residues. Germline V lookup: CDR1 SNHLY, CDR2 FYNNEI. The CDR3 is CASWGRQGAVF. The CDR3 DNA reads as TGTGCCAGCTGGGGCCGACAGGGGGCTGTATTT.

This chain connects TRBV20-1 to TRBJ2-7; D may be TRBD2 (5 bases). The CDR3 covers 12 residues. V lost 6 bases and J lost 6, with 15 bases in between. Germline V gene lookup returns CDR1 DFQATT and CDR2 SNEGSKA (reference sequence). In nucleotides, the CDR3 is TGCAGTGCCCTCGGGTCTAGCCGCGAGCAGTACTTC. Translating it yields CSALGSSREQYF.

The chain carries TRBV20-1 and TRBJ2-7, with TRBD1 identical over 7 bases. The CDR3 has 14 amino acids. Trimming cost V 3 bases and J 1 base; bases outside gene matches: 6. The germline CDR1 and CDR2 sequences are DFQATT and SNEGSKA (reference sequence). CDR3 residues: CSASAGTASYEQYF. In DNA, the CDR3 is TGCAGTGCTAGTGCCGGGACAGCGTCCTACGAGCAGTACTTC.

This clonotype appeared a few times. In DNA, the CDR3 is TGTGCCAGCAGCCCCTCGTGGGGTGAGCAGTTCTTC. Translation: CASSPSWGEQFF. This rearrangement joins TRBV11-2 to TRBJ2-1; D unresolved. Germline V lookup: CDR1 SGHAT, CDR2 FQNNGV. The CDR3 is 12 residues long. V dropped 5 bases and J dropped 9 bases, with 11 bases sitting between them. Full variable domain (remainder filled in from reference TRBV11-2 and TRBJ2-1): EAGVAQSPRYKIIEKRQSVAFWCNPISGHATLYWYQQILGQGPKLLIQFQNNGVVDDSQLPKDRFSAERLKGVDSTLKIQPAKLEDSAVYLCASSPSWGEQFFGPGTRLTVL.

The CDR3 is CASSQGLAGLSSYNEQFF. In nucleotides, the CDR3 is TGTGCCAGCAGCCAAGGACTAGCGGGACTTAGCTCCTACAATGAGCAGTTCTTC. The chain links TRBV7-3 to TRBJ2-1; 12 bases line up with TRBD2. CDR1 is SGHTA and CDR2 is FQGTGA in the germline V gene. The CDR3 length is 18 residues. Trimming cost V 5 bases and J 0 bases; bases outside gene matches: 8.

There are many counts of this clonotype. The chain joins TRBV2 to TRBJ1-5; D is undetermined. Germline loops: CDR1 SNHLY, CDR2 FYNNEI. V gave up 4 bases and J gave up 1 base, with 8 bases separating them. This CDR3 contains 14 residues. The CDR3, as DNA: TGTGCCAGCAGTGGGAGGGTCAGCAATCAGCCCCAGCATTTT. This sequence encodes CASSGRVSNQPQHF.

This clonotype was recorded at least ten times. The chain combines TRBV29-1 with TRBJ1-1; no definite D call. The ends were cut back, 4 bases at V and 1 base at J, with 10 bases in the middle. The germline gives CDR1 SQVTM, CDR2 ANQGSEA. CDR3 length: 13 residues. CDR3 sequence reads: CSVAPSGNTEAFF. The CDR3 DNA follows: TGCAGCGTTGCGCCTAGCGGGAACACTGAAGCTTTCTTT.